The 12 T cell receptor beta chains presented below share a single source sample, sequenced in a study of graft-versus-host responses after intestinal transplantation. These receptors lack a known antigen. Profiled with immunoSEQ multiplex PCR; TCRdb holds only in-frame clones, not every one. This sample has approximately 130,000 clones, with 85% to 95% found just once. Sample: unstimulated CD4+ T cells sorted from spleen or lymph node cells, taken before intestinal transplant. These receptors originate from a human donor who received an intestinal transplant.

CDR3 protein: CASSQAGLRGQPQHF. CDR3 bases: TGCGCCAGCAGCCAAGCGGGGCTAAGGGGACAGCCCCAGCATTTT. J is TRBJ1-5 and V is TRBV4-1; TRBD1 is a possible D gene (5 bases). Germline V gives CDR1 MGHRA, CDR2 YSYEKL. This CDR3 is 15 amino acids long. Trimming shortened V by 1 base and J by 7 bases, and 14 bases separated the two germline ends.

The chain combines TRBV18 with TRBJ2-2, with 10 bases that match TRBD1. This CDR3 comprises 15 residues. CDR1 is KGHSH and CDR2 is LQKENI in the germline V gene. Losses at the gene ends were 4 bases for V and 6 bases for J; bases not matched to a gene: 5. The CDR3, as DNA: TGTGCCAGCTCACGCGACAGGGGGCTGGCCGGGGAGCTGTTTTTT. This gives the protein CASSRDRGLAGELFF.

V is TRBV14 and J is TRBJ2-6; D gene uncertain. The germline gives CDR1 SGHDN, CDR2 FVKESK. CDR3 length equals 14 residues. Between the trimmed V and J ends, which lost 4 bases and 4 bases, there was a span of 8 bases. The chain's CDR3 is CASSPHRGANVLTF. CDR3 DNA sequence: TGTGCCAGCAGCCCCCACCGAGGGGCCAACGTCCTGACTTTC.

J is TRBJ2-1 and V is TRBV6-1, with 12 bases that match TRBD2. The CDR3 sequence is 13 residues long. Trimming removed 7 bases from V and 8 bases from J; junction bases left unmatched: 3. CDR1 MNHNS and CDR2 SASEGT come from the germline V gene. The CDR3 loop reads CASTSGGVYEQFF. The CDR3 DNA reads as TGTGCCAGCACTAGCGGGGGGGTATATGAGCAGTTCTTC.

The rearrangement uses TRBV7-8 and TRBJ1-5; no firm D call. Trimming shortened V by 0 bases and J by 7 bases, and 13 bases separated the two germline ends. Germline CDR1 is SGHVS and CDR2 is FQNEAQ. This CDR3 spans 15 amino acids. CDR3 in DNA: TGTGCCAGCAGCTTAGCTAGCGGGCTCGGACAGCCCCAGCATTTT. Its translation is CASSLASGLGQPQHF.

Written as DNA, the CDR3 is TGTGCCAGCAGCGGTATCTATGGCTACACCTTC. This translates into CASSGIYGYTF. V gene TRBV6-5 combines with J gene TRBJ1-2; D remains unclear. CDR1 and CDR2 from the germline V gene are MNHEY and SVGAGI. CDR3 length equals 11 residues. Trimming took 6 bases from V and 4 from J, leaving 6 bases between them.

The V call is TRBV7-6, the J call TRBJ1-3; D is unresolved. The CDR3 consists of 14 residues. V lost 2 bases and J lost 0, with 5 bases in between. The germline V gene has CDR1 SGHVS and CDR2 FNYEAQ. This CDR3 reads CASSLLISGNTIYF. The CDR3 region has the DNA TGTGCCAGCAGCTTATTGATCTCTGGAAACACCATATATTTT.

V usage is TRBV7-9 and J usage is TRBJ1-3; D is perhaps TRBD1 (5 bases). V shed 0 bases and J shed 3 bases, with 12 bases lying between them. The length of the CDR3 is 16 residues. Germline CDR1 reads SEHNR; CDR2 reads FQNEAQ (reference sequence). Written as DNA, the CDR3 is TGTGCCAGCAGCTTAGCCAGCAGGGTCGGTGGAAACACCATATATTTT. Translation: CASSLASRVGGNTIYF.

The chain carries TRBV5-4 and TRBJ2-5, with TRBD1 matching 8 bases. The germline CDR1 and CDR2 sequences are SGHNT and YYREEE (reference sequence). The V segment lost 3 bases and the J segment 1 base; nucleotides outside the gene matches: 5. The CDR3 spans 15 residues. This CDR3 is CASSYRTGGQETQYF. The CDR3 DNA sequence: TGTGCCAGCAGCTATAGAACAGGGGGCCAAGAGACCCAGTACTTC.

The rearrangement joins TRBV7-6 to TRBJ2-7; maybe TRBD2 (5 bases). CDR1 is SGHVS, CDR2 FNYEAQ, per germline. The V and J ends lost 5 bases and 6 bases respectively, with 17 bases between them. The CDR3 consists of 14 residues. The CDR3 region is CASSPQLDRCEQYF. CDR3 DNA sequence: TGTGCCAGCAGCCCCCAACTAGATCGCTGCGAGCAGTACTTC.

On this clone itself: Other DNA sequences of this sample code for an identical CDR3. The chain joins TRBV11-3 to TRBJ1-2; 11 bases line up with TRBD1. In germline, CDR1 is SGHNT, CDR2 YENEEA. The CDR3 extends over 17 amino acids. V was pared by 5 bases and J by 7 bases, with 15 bases of the junction left unmatched. The chain's CDR3 is CASSPGRTGGSSGGYTF. In DNA form, the CDR3 reads TGTGCCAGCAGCCCTGGGAGGACAGGGGGCTCCTCGGGTGGCTACACCTTC.

The J gene is TRBJ2-1, the V gene TRBV2; weak D call: TRBD1 (6 bases). CDR1 is SNHLY and CDR2 is FYNNEI in the germline V gene. The CDR3 loop spans 14 amino acids. The V end lost 4 bases, the J end lost 3 bases, and 10 bases lay between the germline ends. CDR3 nucleotides: TGTGCCAGCAGTGCAGGGGTCAGCTACAATGAGCAGTTCTTC. Translating it yields CASSAGVSYNEQFF.